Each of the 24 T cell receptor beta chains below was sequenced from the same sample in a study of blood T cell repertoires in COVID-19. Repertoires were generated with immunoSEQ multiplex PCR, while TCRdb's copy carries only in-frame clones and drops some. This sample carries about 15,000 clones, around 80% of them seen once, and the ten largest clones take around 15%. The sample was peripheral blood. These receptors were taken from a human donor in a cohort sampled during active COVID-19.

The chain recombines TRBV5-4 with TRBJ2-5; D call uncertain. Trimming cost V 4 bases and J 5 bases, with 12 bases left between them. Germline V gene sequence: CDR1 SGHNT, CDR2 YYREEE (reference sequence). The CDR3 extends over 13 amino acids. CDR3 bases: TGTGCCAGCAGCCAGCCGGGTCTGGAGACCCAGTACTTC. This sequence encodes CASSQPGLETQYF.

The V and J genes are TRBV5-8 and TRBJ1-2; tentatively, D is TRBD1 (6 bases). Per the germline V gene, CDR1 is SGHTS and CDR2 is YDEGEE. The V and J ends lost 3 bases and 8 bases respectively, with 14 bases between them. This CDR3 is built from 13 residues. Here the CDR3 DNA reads TGTGCCAGCAGCTCTACAGGGATAGGCGGCTACACCTTC. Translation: CASSSTGIGGYTF.

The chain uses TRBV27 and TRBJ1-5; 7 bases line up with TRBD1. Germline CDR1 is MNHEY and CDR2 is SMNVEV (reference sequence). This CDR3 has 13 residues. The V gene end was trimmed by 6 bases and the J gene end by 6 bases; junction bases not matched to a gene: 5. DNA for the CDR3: TGTGCCAGCAGGGGGACAGCTGTTCAGCCCCAGCATTTT. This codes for CASRGTAVQPQHF.

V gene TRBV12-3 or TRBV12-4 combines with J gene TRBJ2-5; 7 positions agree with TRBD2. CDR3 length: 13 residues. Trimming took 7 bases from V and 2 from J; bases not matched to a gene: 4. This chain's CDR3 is CASTTSEQETQYF. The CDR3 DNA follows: TGTGCCAGCACAACTAGCGAGCAAGAGACCCAGTACTTC.

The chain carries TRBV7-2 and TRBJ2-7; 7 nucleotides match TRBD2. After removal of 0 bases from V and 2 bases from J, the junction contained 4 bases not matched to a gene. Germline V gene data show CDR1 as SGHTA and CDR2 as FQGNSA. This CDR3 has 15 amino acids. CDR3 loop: CASSLARAGAYEQYF. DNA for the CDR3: TGTGCCAGCAGCTTAGCGCGGGCGGGGGCCTACGAGCAGTACTTC.

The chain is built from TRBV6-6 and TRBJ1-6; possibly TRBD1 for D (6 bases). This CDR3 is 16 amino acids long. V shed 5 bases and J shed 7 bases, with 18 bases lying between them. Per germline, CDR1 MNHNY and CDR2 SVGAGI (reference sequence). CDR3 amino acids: CASSPRTDLTNSPLHF. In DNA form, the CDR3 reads TGTGCCAGCAGTCCCCGGACAGATCTTACCAATTCACCCCTCCACTTT.

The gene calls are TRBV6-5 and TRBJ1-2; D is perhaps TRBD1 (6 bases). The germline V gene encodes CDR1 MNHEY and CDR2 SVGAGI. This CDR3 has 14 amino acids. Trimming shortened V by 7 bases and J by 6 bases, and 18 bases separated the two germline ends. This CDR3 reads CASNRSGGGNGYTF. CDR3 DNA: TGTGCCAGCAACCGGTCGGGGGGGGGCAATGGCTACACCTTC.

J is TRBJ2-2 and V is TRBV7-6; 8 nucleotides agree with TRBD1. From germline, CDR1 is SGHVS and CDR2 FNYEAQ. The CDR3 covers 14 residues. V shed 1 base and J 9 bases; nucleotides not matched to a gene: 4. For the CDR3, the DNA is TGTGCCAGCAGCTTAGGGCAGGGGGCGAGGGAGCTGTTTTTT. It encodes CASSLGQGARELFF.

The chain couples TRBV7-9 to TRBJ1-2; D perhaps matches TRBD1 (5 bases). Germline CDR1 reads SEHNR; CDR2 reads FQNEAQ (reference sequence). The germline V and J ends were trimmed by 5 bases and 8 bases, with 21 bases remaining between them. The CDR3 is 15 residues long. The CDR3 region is CASSKTTGKGLGYTF. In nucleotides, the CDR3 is TGTGCCAGCAGCAAAACAACGGGCAAGGGGCTAGGCTACACCTTC.

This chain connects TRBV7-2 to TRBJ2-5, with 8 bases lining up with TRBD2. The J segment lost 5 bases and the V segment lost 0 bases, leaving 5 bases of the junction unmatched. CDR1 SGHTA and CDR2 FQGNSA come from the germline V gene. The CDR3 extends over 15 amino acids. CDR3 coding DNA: TGTGCCAGCAGCTTAGCGAGTCAGCGGGGGGAGACCCAGTACTTC. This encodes CASSLASQRGETQYF.

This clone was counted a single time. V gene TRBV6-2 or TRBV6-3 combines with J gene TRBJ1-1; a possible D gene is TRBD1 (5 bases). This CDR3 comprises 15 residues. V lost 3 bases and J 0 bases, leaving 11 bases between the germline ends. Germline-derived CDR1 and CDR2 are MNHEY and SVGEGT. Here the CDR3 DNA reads TGTGCCAGCAGTTATCGGGGGTACATGAACACTGAAGCTTTCTTT. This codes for CASSYRGYMNTEAFF.

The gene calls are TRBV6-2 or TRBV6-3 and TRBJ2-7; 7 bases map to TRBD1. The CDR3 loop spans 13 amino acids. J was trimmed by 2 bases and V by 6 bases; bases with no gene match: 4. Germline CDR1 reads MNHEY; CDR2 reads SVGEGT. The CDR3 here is CASSSDRAYEQYF. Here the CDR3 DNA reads TGTGCCAGCAGCTCCGACAGGGCCTACGAGCAGTACTTC.

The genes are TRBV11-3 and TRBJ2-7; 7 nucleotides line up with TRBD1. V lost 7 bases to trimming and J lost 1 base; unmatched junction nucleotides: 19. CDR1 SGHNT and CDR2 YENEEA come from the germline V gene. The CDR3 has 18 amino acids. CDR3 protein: CASKSKRVRTGDSYEQYF. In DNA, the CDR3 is TGTGCCAGCAAATCGAAGAGGGTGAGGACAGGAGATTCCTACGAGCAGTACTTC.

As DNA, the CDR3 is TGTGCCAGTAGTATGGTTGACAGCCGAAGGGGGCCCCAGCATTTT. It codes for CASSMVDSRRGPQHF. The V gene is TRBV19, the J gene TRBJ1-5, with D possibly being TRBD1 (5 bases). V was cut by 3 bases and J by 9 bases, with 18 bases left in between. The V gene's germline CDR1 is LNHDA and CDR2 SQIVND (reference sequence). The CDR3 covers 15 residues.

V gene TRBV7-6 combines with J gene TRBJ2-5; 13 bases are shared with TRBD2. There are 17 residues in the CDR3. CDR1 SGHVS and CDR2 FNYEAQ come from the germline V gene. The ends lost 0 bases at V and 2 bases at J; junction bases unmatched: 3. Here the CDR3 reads CASSLATSGGGQETQYF. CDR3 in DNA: TGTGCCAGCAGCTTAGCCACTAGCGGGGGGGGTCAAGAGACCCAGTACTTC.

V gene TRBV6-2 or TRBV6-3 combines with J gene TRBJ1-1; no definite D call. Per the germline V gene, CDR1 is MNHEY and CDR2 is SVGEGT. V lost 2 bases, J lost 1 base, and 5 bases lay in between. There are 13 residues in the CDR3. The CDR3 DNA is TGTGCCAGCAGTTACACACAGAACACTGAAGCTTTCTTT. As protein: CASSYTQNTEAFF.

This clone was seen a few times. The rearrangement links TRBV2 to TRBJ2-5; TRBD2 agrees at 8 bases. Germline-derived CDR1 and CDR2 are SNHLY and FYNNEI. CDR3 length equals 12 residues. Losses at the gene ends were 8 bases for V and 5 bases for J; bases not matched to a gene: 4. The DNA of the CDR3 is TGTGCCAGCGAGGGACTAGGGGAGACCCAGTACTTC. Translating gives CASEGLGETQYF.

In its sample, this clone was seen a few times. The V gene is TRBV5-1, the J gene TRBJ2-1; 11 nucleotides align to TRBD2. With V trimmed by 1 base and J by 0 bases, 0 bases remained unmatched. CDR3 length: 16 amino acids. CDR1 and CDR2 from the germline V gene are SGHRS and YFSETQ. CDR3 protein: CASSLTSGSSYNEQFF. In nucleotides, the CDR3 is TGCGCCAGCAGCTTGACTAGCGGGAGCTCCTACAATGAGCAGTTCTTC.

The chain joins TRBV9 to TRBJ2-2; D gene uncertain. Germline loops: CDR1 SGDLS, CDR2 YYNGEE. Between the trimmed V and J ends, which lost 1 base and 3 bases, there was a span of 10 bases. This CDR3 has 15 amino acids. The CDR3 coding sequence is TGTGCCAGCAGCGTAATAGGAGCAGACACCGGGGAGCTGTTTTTT. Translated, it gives CASSVIGADTGELFF.

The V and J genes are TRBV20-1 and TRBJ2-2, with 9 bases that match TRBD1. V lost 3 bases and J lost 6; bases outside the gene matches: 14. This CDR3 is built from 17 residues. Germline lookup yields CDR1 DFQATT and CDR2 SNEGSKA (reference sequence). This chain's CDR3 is CSASVVGQGIYPGELFF. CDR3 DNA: TGCAGTGCTAGTGTTGTGGGACAGGGTATTTATCCCGGGGAGCTGTTTTTT.

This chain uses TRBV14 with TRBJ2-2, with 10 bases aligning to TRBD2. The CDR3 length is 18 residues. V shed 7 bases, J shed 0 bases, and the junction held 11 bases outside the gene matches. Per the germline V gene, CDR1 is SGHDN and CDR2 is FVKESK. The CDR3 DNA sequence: TGTGCCAGCACCCCCGGAGCGGGACTAGCGCCGAACACCGGGGAGCTGTTTTTT. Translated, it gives CASTPGAGLAPNTGELFF.

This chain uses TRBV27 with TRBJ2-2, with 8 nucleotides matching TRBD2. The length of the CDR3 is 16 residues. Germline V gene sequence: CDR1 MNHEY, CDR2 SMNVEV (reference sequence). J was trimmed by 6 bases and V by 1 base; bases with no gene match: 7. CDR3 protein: CASSLLATSASGELFF. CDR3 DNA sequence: TGTGCCAGCAGTTTATTGGCGACTAGCGCCTCCGGGGAGCTGTTTTTT.

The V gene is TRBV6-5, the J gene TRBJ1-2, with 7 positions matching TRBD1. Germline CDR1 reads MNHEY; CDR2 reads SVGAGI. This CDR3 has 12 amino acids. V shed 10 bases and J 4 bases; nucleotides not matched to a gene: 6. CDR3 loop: CAISQGGYGYTF. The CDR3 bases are TGTGCCATCTCCCAGGGGGGCTATGGCTACACCTTC.

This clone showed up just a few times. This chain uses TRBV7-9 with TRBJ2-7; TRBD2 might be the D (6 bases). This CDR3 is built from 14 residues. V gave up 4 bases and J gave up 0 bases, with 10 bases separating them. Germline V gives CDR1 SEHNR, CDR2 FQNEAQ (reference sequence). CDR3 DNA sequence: TGTGCCAGCAGCTCGGGAGTTCTCTCCTACGAGCAGTACTTC. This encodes CASSSGVLSYEQYF.